The next 14 T cell receptor beta chains were all read from a single sample in a study of beta chain features in type 1 diabetes. Findings of the study overall: Shorter TCRB CDR3s, moderately but significantly so, were found in Type 1 diabetes patients in all four CD4+ subsets.

cDNA synthesis used the whole RNA isolate, giving expressed TCRB sequences. The data were produced by immunoSEQ multiplex PCR, yet TCRdb's version contains in-frame clones alone and is incomplete. The table lists 400,000 or so clones, approximately 12% of them singletons. These receptors' targets are unknown. Specimen: naive CD4+ T cells from blood. The source of these receptors is a woman in her late teens or twenties with type 1 diabetes.

This clone has a handful of counts. The chain joins TRBV7-9 to TRBJ2-7; D gene unclear. The length of the CDR3 is 11 residues. V was pared by 8 bases and J by 7 bases, with 12 bases between. Germline V lookup: CDR1 SEHNR, CDR2 FQNEAQ (reference sequence). DNA of the CDR3: TGTGCCAGCTCGAACCCGGTAGAGCAGTACTTC. Translating it yields CASSNPVEQYF. Variable domain in full (rest from reference TRBV7-9 and TRBJ2-7): DTGVSQNPRHKITKRGQNVTFRCDPISEHNRLYWYRQTLGQGPEFLTYFQNEAQLEKSRLLSDRFSAERPKGSFSTLEIQRTEQGDSAMYLCASSNPVEQYFGPGTRLTVT.

The chain employs TRBV6-1 and TRBJ2-2; 7 bases are shared with TRBD1. CDR1 is MNHNS, CDR2 SASEGT, per germline. After removal of 6 bases from V and 4 bases from J, the junction contained 5 bases not matched to a gene. There are 14 residues in the CDR3. The CDR3 protein is CASRYRGRTGELFF. CDR3 DNA sequence: TGTGCCAGCAGGTACAGGGGCCGCACCGGGGAGCTGTTTTTT.

The rearrangement links TRBV11-2 to TRBJ1-6, with a tentative D call TRBD1 (5 bases). Trimming removed 6 bases from V and 10 bases from J, with 19 bases in between. The CDR3 extends over 15 amino acids. From germline, CDR1 is SGHAT and CDR2 FQNNGV. CDR3 loop: CASRPWGGIPSPLHF. DNA of the CDR3: TGTGCCAGCAGACCTTGGGGGGGGATACCGTCACCCCTCCACTTT.

This CDR3 is CASSLGQVNTEAFF. In DNA form, the CDR3 reads TGCGCCAGCAGCTTGGGGCAGGTGAACACTGAAGCTTTCTTT. V is TRBV5-1 and J is TRBJ1-1; D remains unclear. Germline V gene sequence: CDR1 SGHRS, CDR2 YFSETQ. V lost 0 bases and J 0 bases, leaving 6 bases between the germline ends. The CDR3 runs 14 residues.

In this sample, this clone turned up a few times. V is TRBV7-8 and J is TRBJ2-4; TRBD1 is a possible D gene (7 bases). Trimming took off 0 bases at V and 5 bases at J, with 8 bases between the two ends. Germline V CDR1 and CDR2: SGHVS, FQNEAQ. The CDR3 length is 14 residues. The CDR3 sequence: CASSLARGENIQYF. CDR3 sequence (DNA): TGTGCCAGCAGCTTAGCCAGGGGGGAAAACATTCAGTACTTC.

This clone was seen only a few times. CDR3 coding DNA: TGTGCCAGCAGCAAACTAGCGGGAGGGCCCGGGGAGCTGTTTTTT. It is translated as CASSKLAGGPGELFF. V usage is TRBV11-2 and J usage is TRBJ2-2, with 13 positions matching TRBD2. The V and J ends lost 5 bases and 6 bases, in that order; junction bases with no gene match: 3. The germline V gene has CDR1 SGHAT and CDR2 FQNNGV. The CDR3 has 15 residues.

The CDR3 DNA is TGTGCCAGCAGCACACAGGGTTACACTGAAGCTTTCTTT. This sequence encodes CASSTQGYTEAFF. The rearrangement links TRBV7-9 to TRBJ1-1; D might be TRBD1 (6 bases). The CDR3 is 13 residues long. V was shortened by 5 bases and J by 3 bases, with 10 bases between the two germline ends. Germline assignment: CDR1 SEHNR and CDR2 FQNEAQ (reference sequence).

This chain joins TRBV25-1 and TRBJ1-5; D is uncertain. Germline V CDR1 and CDR2: MGHDK, SYGVNS. Between the trimmed V and J ends, which lost 1 base and 9 bases, there was a span of 7 bases. The CDR3 consists of 12 residues. The CDR3 nucleotides read TGTGCCAGCAGTGAATCGGGTGGGCCCCAGCATTTT. This translates into CASSESGGPQHF.

The CDR3 sequence is CASSSVWGGQGNQPQHF. CDR3 in DNA: TGTGCCAGCAGTTCAGTCTGGGGTGGACAGGGGAATCAGCCCCAGCATTTT. The rearrangement links TRBV28 to TRBJ1-5, with 9 bases lining up with TRBD1. The germline V gene has CDR1 MDHEN and CDR2 SYDVKM. The V and J ends lost 4 bases and 4 bases, in that order; junction bases with no gene match: 11. There are 17 residues in the CDR3.

In this sample, this clone turned up a few times. V usage is TRBV10-3 and J usage is TRBJ2-2; a weak D match, TRBD1 (6 bases). This CDR3 has 13 amino acids. Germline CDR1 ENHRY, CDR2 SYGVKD. This CDR3 is CAARTENTGELFF. The CDR3 DNA is TGTGCAGCGAGGACAGAGAACACCGGGGAGCTGTTTTTT.

The chain is built from TRBV11-2 and TRBJ2-5; weak D call: TRBD2 (5 bases). This CDR3 comprises 13 residues. The germline V and J ends were trimmed by 5 bases and 5 bases, with 12 bases remaining between them. CDR1 and CDR2 from the germline V gene are SGHAT and FQNNGV. The CDR3 spells CASSRAVRETQYF. The CDR3, as DNA: TGTGCCAGCAGCCGAGCGGTCCGGGAGACCCAGTACTTC.

This clone has a handful of counts. The rearrangement joins TRBV4-1 to TRBJ2-7; 11 nucleotides match TRBD2. The germline V gene has CDR1 MGHRA and CDR2 YSYEKL. There are 18 residues in the CDR3. V dropped 8 bases and J dropped 3; count of bases not matched to a gene: 18. CDR3 in DNA: TGCGCCAGCCGTAACCCCACTAGCGGGAGTGGGAGGGACTACGAGCAGTACTTC. It yields the protein CASRNPTSGSGRDYEQYF.

This clone occurred a few times. The chain has TRBV18 and TRBJ2-7; D remains ambiguous. In germline, CDR1 is KGHSH, CDR2 LQKENI. The CDR3 consists of 14 residues. Trimming took off 0 bases at V and 3 bases at J, with 9 bases between the two ends. The DNA of the CDR3 is TGTGCCAGCTCACCACCTAGCAGTTACTACGAGCAGTACTTC. Protein product: CASSPPSSYYEQYF.

This clone was seen a few times. This chain uses TRBV28 with TRBJ2-7, with 9 bases fitting TRBD2. The CDR3 runs 14 residues. With 7 bases clipped from V and 0 bases from J, the junction kept 4 bases outside the gene matches. Germline lookup yields CDR1 MDHEN and CDR2 SYDVKM. The CDR3 DNA is TGTGCCAGCACTGTTAGCGGGAGCTCCTACGAGCAGTACTTC. Translation gives CASTVSGSSYEQYF.